This T cell receptor beta chain is drawn from a study of blood T cell repertoires in COVID-19. For the study at large: PBMCs, B-cell-depleted T cells, or T cells were the source of the cDNA or gDNA that made up the material.

Per germline, CDR1 SGHDT and CDR2 YYEEEE. The ends lost 1 base at V and 3 bases at J; junction bases unmatched: 6. The CDR3 spans 16 residues. Produced via immunoSEQ multiplex PCR; TCRdb's table is partial and in-frame only. The table shows approximately 280,000 clones, with 80% to 90% occurring only once. Sequencing was performed on peripheral blood. The chain recombines TRBV5-6 with TRBJ2-3; the match to TRBD1 covers 9 bases. This clonotype was sampled from a woman in her sixties or seventies with acute or convalescent COVID-19. The CDR3 DNA reads as TGTGCCAGCAGCTTGTACCCGGGACAGGGTACAGATACGCAGTATTTT. This sequence encodes CASSLYPGQGTDTQYF. Full variable domain (rest looked up from reference TRBV5-6 and TRBJ2-3): DAGVTQSPTHLIKTRGQQVTLRCSPKSGHDTVSWYQQALGQGPQFIFQYYEEEERQRGNFPDRFSGHQFPNYSSELNVNALLLGDSALYLCASSLYPGQGTDTQYFGPGTRLTVL.